The present T cell receptor (beta chain) was sequenced within a study of beta chain features in type 1 diabetes. General study results and limits: Patients' naive, central memory and regulatory TCRB repertoires appeared more alike than those of healthy donors. Patients with type 1 diabetes showed fewer VDJ junction insertions and more deletions.

Expressed TCRB transcripts were sequenced, since all the RNA that had been isolated was reverse transcribed. The table came from immunoSEQ multiplex PCR; TCRdb's copy has only in-frame clones and leaves some out. Among 350,000 to 450,000 clones, about 14% were seen once, and the ten largest hold about 0.02%. A remark on this clone: The antigen is not known.

V was shortened by 1 base and J by 1 base, with 11 bases between the two germline ends. CDR3 length: 16 residues. Per the germline V gene, CDR1 is KGHSH and CDR2 is LQKENI. Cells sorted by CD45RO/CCR7/CD25/CD127/CD95/CD27 comprised CD4+ naive, central memory, regulatory and stem cell-like memory cells. Populations isolated by sorting all had purity greater than 95%. This receptor was taken from a woman aged 18-35 years in good health. The specimen sequenced was naive CD4+ T cells from blood. The J gene is TRBJ1-5, the V gene TRBV18; D is undetermined. CDR3 nucleotide sequence: TGTGCCAGCTCACCACAAGACCTAGCGAGCAATCAGCCCCAGCATTTT. Translated: CASSPQDLASNQPQHF.